The 21 T cell receptor beta chains given below trace back to one sample, sequenced in a study of Graves' ophthalmopathy and Graves' hyperthyroidism. Amplified material comprised TCR beta CDR3 regions derived from RNA transcripts. The library came from an HTBI-primed first-round RT-PCR and a second-round multiplex PCR. TCRdb itself ran the multiplex PCR reads through MiXCR, one entry per CDR3 protein. The data show about 600,000 distinct CDR3 sequences, about 40% seen once. Sequences were obtained from peripheral blood or thyroid tissue (not recorded which). These receptors were obtained from an adult man with Graves' hyperthyroidism.

The CDR3 nucleotides are TGTGCCAGCAGCCCTACCACCCCCGGACAGGGGGCTGGGGAGCAGTACTTC. Protein: CASSPTTPGQGAGEQYF. The rearrangement uses TRBV7-2 and TRBJ2-7, with TRBD1 identical over 11 bases. Trimming took 5 bases from V and 7 from J; bases not matched to a gene: 16. CDR3 length: 17 residues. Looked up from germline, CDR1 is SGHTA and CDR2 is FQGNSA.

The rearrangement links TRBV10-3 to TRBJ1-4; D perhaps matches TRBD1 (5 bases). The CDR3 has 13 residues. The V end was cut by 0 bases, the J end by 7 bases, with 6 bases between. Per the germline V gene, CDR1 is ENHRY and CDR2 is SYGVKD. The CDR3, as DNA: TGTGCCATCAGTGAGTCTGGGGGTGAAAAACTGTTTTTT. Translated, it gives CAISESGGEKLFF.

Regarding this clonotype: This CDR3 is missing its conserved last phenylalanine or tryptophan, likely due to a read error. No DNA is shown, since the ends of the CDR3 on it are uncertain; the CDR3 is the one TCRdb lists. This chain links TRBV6-4 with TRBJ1-3; the table's D call of TRBD1 was not tested on the DNA. The CDR3 comprises 11 residues, both ends counted. Germline loops: CDR1 MRHNA, CDR2 SNTAGT. CDR3 protein: CASSDTTGGST.

The chain joins TRBV7-8 to TRBJ1-5; TRBD1 matches 9 bases. The CDR3 contains 15 residues. CDR1 is SGHVS and CDR2 is FQNEAQ in the germline V gene. Trimming took 3 bases from V and 3 from J; bases not matched to a gene: 3. This chain's CDR3 is CASSLDRGYNQPQHF. Written as DNA, the CDR3 is TGTGCCAGCAGCTTGGACAGGGGTTACAATCAGCCCCAGCATTTT.

This sequence joins TRBV6-5 and TRBJ2-3; D may be TRBD2 (6 bases). The CDR3 has 20 residues. Germline V gene sequence: CDR1 MNHEY, CDR2 SVGAGI. V lost 4 bases to trimming and J lost 3 bases, with 29 bases between them. CDR3 in DNA: TGTGCCAGCAGTTGCCCCGACCTCCCCTTGATAGCGGAGGGAACAGATACGCAGTATTTT. Its translation: CASSCPDLPLIAEGTDTQYF.

This clonotype occurred many times. This chain connects TRBV7-9 to TRBJ2-7; 7 nucleotides agree with TRBD2. The CDR3 runs 12 residues. Germline CDR1 and CDR2: SEHNR and FQNEAQ (reference sequence). V trimming: 5 bases; J trimming: 5 bases; junction bases outside the gene matches: 3. The CDR3 protein is CASSAGLDEQYF. The CDR3 DNA reads TGTGCCAGCAGCGCCGGACTAGACGAGCAGTACTTC.

As to this clonotype: This may arise from a read error, as a much more abundant clone is one base away. The rearrangement joins TRBV10-3 to TRBJ1-3; D might be TRBD1 (5 bases). CDR1 is ENHRY, CDR2 SYGVKD, per germline. The CDR3 has 14 residues. CDR3: CASSLWGAGNTIYF. The CDR3 nucleotides read TGTGCCAGCAGTTTGTGGGGGGCTGGAAACACCATATATTTT.

This chain connects TRBV9 to TRBJ1-6; no definite D call. Germline V gives CDR1 SGDLS, CDR2 YYNGEE. The CDR3 has 14 amino acids. V was shortened by 6 bases and J by 7 bases, with 14 bases between the two germline ends. CDR3 sequence (DNA): TGTGCCAGCAACATAGTAGGGAACAATTCACCCCTCCACTTT. This encodes CASNIVGNNSPLHF.

Many counts were recorded for this clonotype. The chain employs TRBV14 and TRBJ1-6; D is perhaps TRBD1 (5 bases). CDR1 is SGHDN, CDR2 FVKESK, per germline. Between the trimmed V and J ends, which lost 3 bases and 15 bases, there was a span of 9 bases. The CDR3 is 11 amino acids. As DNA, the CDR3 is TGTGCCAGCAGCCATGGCAGGGACCTCCACTTT. Encoded protein: CASSHGRDLHF.

Points on this clonotype: It is unclear where the CDR3 begins or ends on the DNA, so no DNA is shown, and the CDR3 is as TCRdb lists it. This chain joins TRBV7-9 and TRBJ1-5. Counting both end residues, the CDR3 totals 13 amino acids. CDR1 and CDR2 from the germline V gene are SEHNR and FQNEAQ (reference sequence). The CDR3 loop is CASSLVASGNEHF.

This clonotype was seen a few times. The V and J genes are TRBV18 and TRBJ1-4; D not certain. The germline V and J ends were trimmed by 5 bases and 10 bases, with 11 bases remaining between them. Germline CDR1 is KGHSH and CDR2 is LQKENI. This CDR3 has 12 residues. CDR3 residues: CASSMAGGKLFF. The CDR3 bases are TGTGCCAGCTCAATGGCGGGAGGAAAACTGTTTTTT.

This chain uses TRBV7-9 with TRBJ2-7; 11 bases agree with TRBD1. This CDR3 comprises 15 residues. Germline lookup yields CDR1 SEHNR and CDR2 FQNEAQ (reference sequence). The trim removed 3 bases at V and 7 bases at J, leaving 8 bases unmatched. The CDR3 DNA sequence: TGTGCCAGCAGCTTCCGGGACAGGGGGTTGGTTGAGCAGTACTTC. Its protein product is CASSFRDRGLVEQYF. The whole variable domain, filled in from reference TRBV7-9 and TRBJ2-7, reads DTGVSQNPRHKITKRGQNVTFRCDPISEHNRLYWYRQTLGQGPEFLTYFQNEAQLEKSRLLSDRFSAERPKGSFSTLEIQRTEQGDSAMYLCASSFRDRGLVEQYFGPGTRLTVT.

The sample holds many counts of this clonotype. The gene calls are TRBV20-1 and TRBJ2-5; TRBD2 matches at 12 bases. The trim removed 5 bases at V and 2 bases at J, leaving 6 bases unmatched. The CDR3 sequence is 15 residues long. The germline V gene has CDR1 DFQATT and CDR2 SNEGSKA (reference sequence). CDR3 protein: CSAVRGLAGQETQYF. The CDR3, as DNA: TGCAGTGCTGTCCGTGGACTAGCGGGGCAAGAGACCCAGTACTTC.

This chain joins TRBV29-1 and TRBJ1-4; D remains ambiguous. This CDR3 is built from 11 residues. V lost 0 bases and J lost 8, with 4 bases in between. Per the germline V gene, CDR1 is SQVTM and CDR2 is ANQGSEA. CDR3 coding DNA: TGCAGCGTTGAAGATAGGGAAAAACTGTTTTTT. This sequence encodes CSVEDREKLFF.

The chain employs TRBV15 and TRBJ1-1; TRBD1 is a possible D gene (6 bases). Trimming stripped 3 bases from V and 1 base from J, with 9 bases between. Germline CDR1 reads LNHNV; CDR2 reads YYDKDF (reference sequence). The CDR3 has 14 residues. Written as DNA, the CDR3 is TGTGCCACCAGCAGTACGACAGGGAACACTGAAGCTTTCTTT. It codes for CATSSTTGNTEAFF.

Concerning this clonotype itself: At one end, the junction sequence differs from germline, possibly due to a read error. CDR3 in amino acids: CASSPPRQTFYGYTF. In nucleotides, the CDR3 is TGCGCCAGCAGCCCGCCCCGACAAACCTTCTATGGCTACACCTTC. This sequence joins TRBV7-2 and TRBJ1-2, with D uncertain. The germline CDR1 and CDR2 sequences are SGHTA and FQGNSA. The CDR3 length is 15 residues.

This clonotype was observed at least ten times. The rearrangement joins TRBV12-3 or TRBV12-4 to TRBJ2-7; D is ambiguous. The CDR3 is 12 amino acids. Trimming shortened V by 5 bases and J by 4 bases, and 9 bases separated the two germline ends. The CDR3 spells CASSRQLYEQYF. The CDR3 coding sequence is TGTGCCAGCAGTAGACAATTATACGAGCAGTACTTC.

To note about this clonotype: This may be a read error: a much more frequent sequence differs by one nucleotide. This likely comes from a read error, as the CDR3 has no conserved phenylalanine or tryptophan at its end. This chain links TRBV20-1 with TRBJ1-1, with D uncertain. CDR1 and CDR2 (germline): DFQATT, SNEGSKA (reference sequence). The CDR3 length is 14 residues. V was cut by 1 base and J by 8 bases, with 17 bases left in between. This CDR3 reads CSARGQDAKWEAFL. In nucleotides, the CDR3 is TGCAGTGCTAGAGGTCAGGATGCCAAATGGGAAGCTTTCCTT.

Remarks on this clonotype: A much larger clone lies one base from this, so it may be a read error. This rearrangement joins TRBV24-1 to TRBJ2-2; D remains unclear. Germline V lookup: CDR1 KGHDR, CDR2 SFDVKD. CDR3 length equals 15 residues. V dropped 5 bases and J dropped 0 bases, with 9 bases sitting between them. CDR3 sequence (DNA): TGTGCCACCAGTGGGGCAGGTCCGAACACCGGGGAGCTGTTTTTT. Its protein is CATSGAGPNTGELFF.

There are a few counts of this clonotype. The chain carries TRBV12-3 or TRBV12-4 and TRBJ2-7, with unresolved D. The V end lost 8 bases, the J end lost 9 bases, and 23 bases lay between the germline ends. The CDR3 runs 14 residues. The CDR3 sequence: CASSPGGEIDGQYF. The CDR3 region has the DNA TGTGCCAGCTCACCGGGCGGAGAGATTGACGGGCAGTACTTC.

This clonotype occurred once. CDR3 bases: TGCAGTGCAAAAAACCTCCATAGCACAGATACGCAGTATTTT. Translating gives CSAKNLHSTDTQYF. The chain links TRBV20-1 to TRBJ2-3; D not certain. Germline values: CDR1 DFQATT, CDR2 SNEGSKA (reference sequence). V dropped 6 bases and J dropped 0 bases, with 13 bases sitting between them. The CDR3 is 14 amino acids.